This T cell receptor beta chain was recorded in a study of cytomegalovirus exposure and HLA in healthy donors (dated by TCRdb to the late 2010s). In terms of the full investigation: The 650 to 800 repertoires of the first cohort and the roughly 120 validation repertoires were produced on the same platform, according to a later analysis. In addition to the first cohort of 650 to 800 subjects, a separate validation cohort of under 150 different subjects was used. To predict cytomegalovirus infection status, the study brought together high-throughput TCR immunosequencing, statistical association of individual TCRs with disease status, and machine learning. The study aimed to test whether signatures of past pathogen exposure could be identified by cataloging public T cell receptors.

Overall results and qualifications from the work: In a later analysis, TCRs clustered in the first cohort were found to also tend to co-occur in the roughly 120 validation repertoires, with approximately 95% of cluster scores above 0. In the study, approximately 160 TCR beta chains were listed as associated with cytomegalovirus. The classifier was reported to diagnose cytomegalovirus status with high specificity and sensitivity in both the original and validation cohorts. It was suggested by the authors that the approach could potentially be generalized to other disease states and immunological phenotypes. Three of the identified cytomegalovirus-associated TCR beta chains were confirmed in vitro to be specific for cytomegalovirus antigens. The validation cohort had no HLA typing available for a later analysis, so co-occurrence within that cohort was assessed over all 120 or so repertoires. Most TCR sequences were seen in very few donors, while some public TCRs were found in many individuals.

CDR1 and CDR2, looked up from the germline V gene, are SGHRS and YFSETQ. The junction shows trimming of 1 base on V and 2 bases on J, and the gene matches do not reach 0 bases of it. Including cysteine and phenylalanine, the CDR3 has 15 amino acids. Only CDR3 DNA is held: 45 bases, read in frame from base 1. A remark on this clone: No antigen is known for it. The input lacks base qualities; no much larger clone sits a single base away.

Receptor amplification or capture employed the immunoSEQ multiplex PCR assay. In the paper's pipeline: To diagnose cytomegalovirus status from the catalog of TCR beta chain sequences, a statistical classification framework was built. The table comes from immuneACCESS by way of TCRdb, which keeps in-frame sequences with V and J called. Part of the clones is missing from these tables; in studies checked, under half for an unresolved V gene and the rest for unknown reasons. The V and J calls and clone size are taken from that table; D and trimming were inferred from the DNA. This sample gives approximately 71,000 clones in total; about 89% of them show up just once. The ten largest clones represent around 3.2% of the sample. Separate from the roughly 650-subject first cohort, the validation cohort of 90 to 150 subjects was the group to which the donors belonged.

Sequencing input: PBMCs. This receptor was identified in a man between 18 and 35 years old in good health and CMV-seronegative. Recombination linked TRBV5-1 to TRBJ2-1, and TRBD2 aligns with 10 junction nucleotides. The bases are TGCGCCAGCAGCTTGACTAGCGGGACCTACAATGAGCAGTTCTTC. Its protein is CASSLTSGTYNEQFF. Beyond the CDR3, the reference TRBV5-1 and TRBJ2-1 genes provide the residues; the full variable domain reads: KAGVTQTPRYLIKTRGQQVTLSCSPISGHRSVSWYQQTPGQGLQFLFEYFSETQRNKGNFPGRFSGRQFSNSRSEMNVSTLELGDSALYLCASSLTSGTYNEQFFGPGTRLTVL.